The source of this TCR beta chain is a study of control samples from healthy donors and cancer patients. Using immunoSEQ multiplex PCR, the repertoire was profiled, and TCRdb retains in-frame clones only, with some absent. The sample yields around 130,000 clones, approximately 91% seen once. CDR1 and CDR2 from the germline V gene are GTSNPN and SVGIG (reference sequence). There are 12 residues in the CDR3. V gave up 3 bases and J gave up 7 bases, with 12 bases separating them. The chain recombines TRBV30 with TRBJ1-2; D is undetermined. Sequencing was performed on blood. The sequence derives from a middle-aged man in good health. The CDR3 is CAWRGSGIGYTF. The CDR3 DNA reads TGTGCCTGGAGAGGTTCAGGTATTGGCTACACCTTC.